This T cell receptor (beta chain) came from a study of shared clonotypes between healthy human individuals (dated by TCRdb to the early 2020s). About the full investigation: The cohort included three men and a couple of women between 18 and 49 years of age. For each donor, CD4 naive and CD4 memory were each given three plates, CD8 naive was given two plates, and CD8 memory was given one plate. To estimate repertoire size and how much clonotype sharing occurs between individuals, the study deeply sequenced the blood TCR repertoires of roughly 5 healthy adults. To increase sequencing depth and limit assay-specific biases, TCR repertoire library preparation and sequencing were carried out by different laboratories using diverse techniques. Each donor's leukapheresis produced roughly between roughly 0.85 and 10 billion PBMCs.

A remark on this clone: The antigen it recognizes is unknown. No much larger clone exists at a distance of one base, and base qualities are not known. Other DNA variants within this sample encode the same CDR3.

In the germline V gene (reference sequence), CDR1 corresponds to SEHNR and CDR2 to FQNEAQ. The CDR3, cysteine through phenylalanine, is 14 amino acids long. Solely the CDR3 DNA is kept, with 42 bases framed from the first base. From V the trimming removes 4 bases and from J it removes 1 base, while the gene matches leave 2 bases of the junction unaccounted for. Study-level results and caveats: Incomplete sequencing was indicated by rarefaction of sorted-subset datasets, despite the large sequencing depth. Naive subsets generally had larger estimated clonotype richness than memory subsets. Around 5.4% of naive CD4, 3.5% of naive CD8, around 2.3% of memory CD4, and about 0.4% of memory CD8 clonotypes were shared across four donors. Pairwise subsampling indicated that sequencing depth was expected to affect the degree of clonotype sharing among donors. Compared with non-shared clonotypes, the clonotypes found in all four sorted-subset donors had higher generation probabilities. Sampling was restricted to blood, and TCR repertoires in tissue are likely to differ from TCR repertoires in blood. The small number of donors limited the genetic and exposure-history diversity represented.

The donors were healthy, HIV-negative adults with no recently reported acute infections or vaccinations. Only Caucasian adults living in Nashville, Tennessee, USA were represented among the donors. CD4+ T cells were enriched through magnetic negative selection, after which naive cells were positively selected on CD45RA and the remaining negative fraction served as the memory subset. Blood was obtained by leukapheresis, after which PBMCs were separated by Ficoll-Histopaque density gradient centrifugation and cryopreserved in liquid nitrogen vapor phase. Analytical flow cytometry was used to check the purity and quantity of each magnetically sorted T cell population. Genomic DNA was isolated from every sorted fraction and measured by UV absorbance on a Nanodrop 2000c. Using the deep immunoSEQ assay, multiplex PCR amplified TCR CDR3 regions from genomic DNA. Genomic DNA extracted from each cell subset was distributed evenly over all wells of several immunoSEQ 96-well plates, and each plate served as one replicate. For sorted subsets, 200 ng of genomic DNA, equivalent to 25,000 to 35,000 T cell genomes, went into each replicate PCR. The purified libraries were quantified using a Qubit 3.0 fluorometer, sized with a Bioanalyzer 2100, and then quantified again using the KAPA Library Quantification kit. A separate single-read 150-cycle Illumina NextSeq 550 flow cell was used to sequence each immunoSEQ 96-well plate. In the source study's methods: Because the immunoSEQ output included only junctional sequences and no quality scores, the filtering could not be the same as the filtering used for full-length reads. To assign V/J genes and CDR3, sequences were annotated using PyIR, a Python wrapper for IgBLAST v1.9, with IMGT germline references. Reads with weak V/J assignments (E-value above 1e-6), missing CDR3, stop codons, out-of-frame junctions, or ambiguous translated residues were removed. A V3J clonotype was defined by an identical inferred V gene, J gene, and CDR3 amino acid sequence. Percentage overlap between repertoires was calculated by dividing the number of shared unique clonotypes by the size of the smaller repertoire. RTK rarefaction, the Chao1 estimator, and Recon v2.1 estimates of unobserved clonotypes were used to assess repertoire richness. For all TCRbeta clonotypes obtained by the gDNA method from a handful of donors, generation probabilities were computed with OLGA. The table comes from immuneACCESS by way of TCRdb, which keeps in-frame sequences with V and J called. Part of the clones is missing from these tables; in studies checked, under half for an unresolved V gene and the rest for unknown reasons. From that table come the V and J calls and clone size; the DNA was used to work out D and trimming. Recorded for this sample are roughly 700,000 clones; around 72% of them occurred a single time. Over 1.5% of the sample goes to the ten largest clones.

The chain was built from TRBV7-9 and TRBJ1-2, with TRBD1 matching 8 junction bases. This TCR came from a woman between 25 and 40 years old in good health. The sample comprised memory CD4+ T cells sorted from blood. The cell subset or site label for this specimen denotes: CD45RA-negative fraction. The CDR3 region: CASSSGQGNYGYTF. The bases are TGTGCCAGCAGCTCCGGACAGGGTAACTATGGCTACACCTTC.